What follows is one TCR beta chain and its context. The antigen is undetermined. Trimming shortened V by 2 bases and J by 0 bases, and 8 bases separated the two germline ends. The CDR3 contains 14 residues. Germline V CDR1 and CDR2: SGHRS, YFSETQ. The sample comes from a study of T-cell reconstitution after alpha-beta-depleted transplantation in children. The study, taken as a whole, reports: Alpha-beta T cells about two months after transplant reportedly derived from several hundred expanded graft clones. At the one-year point after transplant, T-cell counts and TCRbeta diversity were found to come mostly from T cells that had been newly produced. High day-60 TCRbeta diversity in some patients came from surviving recipient T cells and thymic progenitors.

Library preparation (for TCRbeta) was performed with unique molecular identifiers. TCRdb reprocessed the PCR reads via MiXCR and lists one record per CDR3 protein. Among 800,000 to 1,000,000 distinct CDR3 sequences listed, roughly 29% were seen once. The gene calls are TRBV5-1 and TRBJ2-5; D is perhaps TRBD2 (5 bases). This material consisted of PBMCs, mostly from graft donor cells, taken 360 days after TCRalphabeta/CD19-depleted stem cell transplant. This TCR came from a boy in the first two years of life who had a stem cell transplant for SCID, so the T cells may come from the graft donor. The CDR3 DNA is TGCGCCAGCAGCTTAGCGGCGAACCAAGAGACCCAGTACTTC. It is translated as CASSLAANQETQYF.